The 32 T cell receptor beta chains listed next were all sequenced from one sample in a study of shared clonotypes between healthy human individuals. Data came from immunoSEQ multiplex PCR; TCRdb stores just in-frame clones and leaves some out. The sample has some 2 million clones; approximately 95% are singletons. Naive CD8 isolation took CD45RO-negative cells positively selected for CCR7 and excluded terminally differentiated effector memory CD45RA+ cells. Material for sequencing was naive CD8+ T cells sorted from blood. The receptor set was obtained from a man between 18 and 29 years old in good health.

This rearrangement joins TRBV6-5 to TRBJ2-7; a weak D match, TRBD2 (5 bases). CDR1 MNHEY and CDR2 SVGAGI come from the germline V gene. The CDR3 has 14 residues. Deletions cut 4 bases from V and 5 bases from J, with 15 bases between. Here the CDR3 DNA reads TGTGCCAGCAGTTCATTGGGAGCTGGCCACGAGCAGTACTTC. Its translation: CASSSLGAGHEQYF.

This chain joins TRBV4-1 and TRBJ2-7; D unresolved. The CDR3 contains 15 residues. Germline lookup yields CDR1 MGHRA and CDR2 YSYEKL. V lost 0 bases, J lost 1 base, and 10 bases lay in between. The DNA of the CDR3 is TGCGCCAGCAGCCAAGAACCACCACCTTCCTACGAGCAGTACTTC. Protein: CASSQEPPPSYEQYF.

The J gene is TRBJ1-2, the V gene TRBV4-1, with D maybe TRBD1 (6 bases). There are 15 residues in the CDR3. The germline gives CDR1 MGHRA, CDR2 YSYEKL. Trimming shortened V by 5 bases and J by 0 bases, and 13 bases separated the two germline ends. The CDR3 DNA sequence: TGCGCCAGCAGCGCACAGGGCATTTCTAACTATGGCTACACCTTC. Translated, it gives CASSAQGISNYGYTF.

The chain links TRBV7-8 to TRBJ2-5; the D call may be TRBD1 or TRBD2 (5 bases each). The CDR3 loop spans 17 amino acids. V was trimmed by 0 bases and J by 2 bases, leaving 16 bases between them. Germline V gene data show CDR1 as SGHVS and CDR2 as FQNEAQ. CDR3 sequence reads: CASSLARGQRLQETQYF. CDR3 nucleotide sequence: TGTGCCAGCAGCTTAGCGAGGGGCCAGCGCCTACAAGAGACCCAGTACTTC.

This chain uses TRBV7-9 with TRBJ2-7; D is ambiguous. V was clipped by 6 bases and J by 3 bases, with 6 bases between them. Germline CDR1 reads SEHNR; CDR2 reads FQNEAQ (reference sequence). The CDR3 is 11 amino acids. The CDR3 nucleotides read TGTGCCAGCAGATCAGACTACGAGCAGTACTTC. Amino acid sequence: CASRSDYEQYF.

The chain couples TRBV6-1 to TRBJ2-7; the D gene is possibly TRBD1 (5 bases). Germline CDR1 and CDR2: MNHNS and SASEGT. V was clipped by 3 bases and J by 0 bases, with 15 bases between them. The CDR3 has 16 residues. This CDR3 is CASSDLGQVSSYEQYF. CDR3 in DNA: TGTGCCAGCAGTGATTTGGGGCAGGTTAGCTCCTACGAGCAGTACTTC.

The chain has TRBV30 and TRBJ2-2; D perhaps matches TRBD2 (6 bases). With 8 bases removed from V and 6 bases from J, the gap between germline ends came to 19 bases. Germline lookup yields CDR1 GTSNPN and CDR2 SVGIG (reference sequence). The CDR3 has 14 residues. The CDR3 spells CATEGQEGSGELFF. The CDR3, as DNA: TGTGCCACGGAGGGGCAGGAAGGATCCGGGGAGCTGTTTTTT.

This sequence joins TRBV6-5 and TRBJ1-5, with TRBD1 as a possible D gene (5 bases). Trimming left V 3 bases short and J 5 bases short, with 14 bases between. This CDR3 has 15 amino acids. Germline CDR1 and CDR2: MNHEY and SVGAGI. CDR3 DNA: TGTGCCAGCAGTTATCCCATGGGGCTTCATCAGCCCCAGCATTTT. It specifies CASSYPMGLHQPQHF.

The rearrangement uses TRBV5-1 and TRBJ2-2, with D perhaps TRBD1 (6 bases). V shed 2 bases and J shed 7 bases, with 21 bases lying between them. Germline V lookup: CDR1 SGHRS, CDR2 YFSETQ. This CDR3 comprises 17 residues. The CDR3 protein is CASSFKRQGSVHGELFF. The DNA of the CDR3 is TGCGCCAGCAGCTTTAAGAGGCAGGGGTCCGTTCACGGGGAGCTGTTTTTT.

The chain carries TRBV6-1 and TRBJ2-3, with 10 bases aligning to TRBD1. The V and J ends lost 3 bases and 6 bases, in that order; junction bases with no gene match: 6. The CDR3 consists of 15 residues. Germline V gives CDR1 MNHNS, CDR2 SASEGT. The CDR3: CASSDLTGGGDTQYF. For the CDR3, the DNA is TGTGCCAGCAGTGACCTGACAGGGGGCGGTGATACGCAGTATTTT.

This chain links TRBV9 with TRBJ2-3, with D maybe TRBD2 (7 bases). The ends were cut back, 4 bases at V and 5 bases at J, with 14 bases in the middle. The CDR3 is 14 amino acids. The germline gives CDR1 SGDLS, CDR2 YYNGEE. The CDR3 protein is CASSLGLGGDTQYF. The CDR3, as DNA: TGTGCCAGCAGCCTCGGACTAGGGGGAGATACGCAGTATTTT.

This chain joins TRBV7-9 and TRBJ1-3; D is possibly TRBD1 (5 bases). With 6 bases removed from V and 3 bases from J, the gap between germline ends came to 12 bases. CDR3 length: 14 amino acids. Germline lookup yields CDR1 SEHNR and CDR2 FQNEAQ (reference sequence). In nucleotides, the CDR3 is TGTGCCAGCAGTTGGCAGGGAAATGGAAACACCATATATTTT. Its translation is CASSWQGNGNTIYF. Supplemented by reference TRBV7-9 and TRBJ1-3, the full variable domain reads DTGVSQNPRHKITKRGQNVTFRCDPISEHNRLYWYRQTLGQGPEFLTYFQNEAQLEKSRLLSDRFSAERPKGSFSTLEIQRTEQGDSAMYLCASSWQGNGNTIYFGEGSWLTVV.

This chain connects TRBV19 to TRBJ1-5; D is unresolved. CDR1 and CDR2 (germline): LNHDA, SQIVND (reference sequence). CDR3 length equals 11 residues. Trimming took 9 bases from V and 7 from J, leaving 10 bases between them. CDR3 coding DNA: TGTGCCAGCGGGATGTTGCAGCCCCAGCATTTT. Translation: CASGMLQPQHF.

This chain uses TRBV11-2 with TRBJ2-1; D may be TRBD2 (6 bases). V was clipped by 4 bases and J by 2 bases, with 15 bases between them. The CDR3 runs 16 residues. Germline assignment: CDR1 SGHAT and CDR2 FQNNGV. The CDR3 spells CASSSRGGHAYNEQFF. CDR3 nucleotide sequence: TGTGCCAGCAGCTCCCGGGGAGGACATGCCTACAATGAGCAGTTCTTC.

V gene TRBV13 combines with J gene TRBJ2-1, with D hard to call. CDR1 is PRHDT and CDR2 is FYEKMQ in the germline V gene (reference sequence). Trimming cost V 0 bases and J 13 bases, with 7 bases left between them. The CDR3 is 11 residues long. CDR3 region: CASSLGSDQFF. Written as DNA, the CDR3 is TGTGCCAGCAGCTTAGGGTCAGATCAGTTCTTC.

In its sample, this clone was seen once. The sample carries other DNA sequences with the same CDR3. This sequence joins TRBV5-4 and TRBJ2-7; D is unclear. CDR1 and CDR2 (germline): SGHNT, YYREEE (reference sequence). The CDR3 loop spans 13 amino acids. V lost 1 base, J lost 1 base, and 6 bases lay in between. CDR3 protein: CASSLFGSYEQYF. The DNA of the CDR3 is TGTGCCAGCAGCTTGTTCGGGTCCTACGAGCAGTACTTC. Filled out from reference TRBV5-4 and TRBJ2-7, the complete variable domain reads ETGVTQSPTHLIKTRGQQVTLRCSSQSGHNTVSWYQQALGQGPQFIFQYYREEENGRGNFPPRFSGLQFPNYSSELNVNALELDDSALYLCASSLFGSYEQYFGPGTRLTVT.

The V gene is TRBV7-9, the J gene TRBJ2-5; D gene ambiguous. V dropped 6 bases and J dropped 0 bases, with 11 bases sitting between them. Per the germline V gene, CDR1 is SEHNR and CDR2 is FQNEAQ (reference sequence). This CDR3 contains 14 residues. CDR3 in DNA: TGTGCCAGCAGTCTCCCGCCGTACCAAGAGACCCAGTACTTC. Translation: CASSLPPYQETQYF.

Only one count was recorded for this clone. V gene TRBV4-1 combines with J gene TRBJ2-7; no definite D call. Germline lookup yields CDR1 MGHRA and CDR2 YSYEKL. V was trimmed by 1 base and J by 2 bases, leaving 15 bases between them. The CDR3 is 16 amino acids. The chain's CDR3 is CASSQVKGPNPYEQYF. The CDR3 DNA sequence: TGCGCCAGCAGCCAAGTTAAGGGCCCGAACCCCTACGAGCAGTACTTC.

This clone has just one count. This sequence joins TRBV7-9 and TRBJ2-7; 7 bases fit TRBD2. The CDR3 totals 15 residues. The germline V gene has CDR1 SEHNR and CDR2 FQNEAQ (reference sequence). The ends lost 4 bases at V and 0 bases at J; junction bases unmatched: 6. CDR3 DNA: TGTGCCAGCAGCTCTTTAACGGGAGGCTCCTACGAGCAGTACTTC. It translates to CASSSLTGGSYEQYF.

This clone turned up a few times. The sample holds other DNA sequences that translate to the same CDR3. V is TRBV7-9 and J is TRBJ2-7, with unresolved D. The CDR3 length is 12 residues. The V end lost 5 bases, the J end lost 4 bases, and 9 bases lay between the germline ends. Per germline, CDR1 SEHNR and CDR2 FQNEAQ (reference sequence). DNA for the CDR3: TGTGCCAGCAGCCCGGACGGATACGAGCAGTACTTC. This sequence encodes CASSPDGYEQYF.

The V gene is TRBV19, the J gene TRBJ1-3; D is undetermined. V gave up 6 bases and J gave up 0 bases, with 6 bases separating them. Per the germline V gene, CDR1 is LNHDA and CDR2 is SQIVND (reference sequence). CDR3 length equals 13 residues. In nucleotides, the CDR3 is TGTGCCAGTAGACCGAGCTCTGGAAACACCATATATTTT. As protein: CASRPSSGNTIYF. Full variable domain (outside the CDR3, taken from reference TRBV19 and TRBJ1-3): DGGITQSPKYLFRKEGQNVTLSCEQNLNHDAMYWYRQDPGQGLRLIYYSQIVNDFQKGDIAEGYSVSREKKESFPLTVTSAQKNPTAFYLCASRPSSGNTIYFGEGSWLTVV.

The genes are TRBV29-1 and TRBJ2-7; D is unclear. V was pared by 2 bases and J by 3 bases, with 8 bases between. The CDR3 is made up of 12 amino acids. Looked up from germline, CDR1 is SQVTM and CDR2 is ANQGSEA. CDR3 amino acids: CSVEIRGYEQYF. The CDR3 DNA sequence: TGCAGCGTTGAAATTCGAGGCTACGAGCAGTACTTC.

The chain is built from TRBV4-1 and TRBJ2-4; D not certain. This CDR3 region has 14 residues. The germline V gene encodes CDR1 MGHRA and CDR2 YSYEKL. With 1 base removed from V and 2 bases from J, the gap between germline ends came to 6 bases. The CDR3 loop is CASSQVPPKNIQYF. CDR3 sequence (DNA): TGCGCCAGCAGCCAAGTCCCTCCCAAAAACATTCAGTACTTC.

The chain combines TRBV10-3 with TRBJ1-6; 7 bases align to TRBD1. The CDR3 consists of 15 residues. Germline-derived CDR1 and CDR2 are ENHRY and SYGVKD. With V trimmed by 6 bases and J by 5 bases, 7 bases remained unmatched. CDR3 residues: CAIRDHGTDNSPLHF. The CDR3 DNA is TGTGCCATCAGAGATCACGGGACAGATAATTCACCCCTCCACTTT.

This clone has a count of ten or more. This same CDR3 is encoded by further DNA sequences in the sample. The chain is built from TRBV7-9 and TRBJ2-3; D not certain. Germline CDR1 is SEHNR and CDR2 is FQNEAQ (reference sequence). CDR3 length: 12 residues. The V end was cut by 1 base, the J end by 1 base, with 0 bases between. The CDR3 coding sequence is TGTGCCAGCAGCTTAGGCACAGATACGCAGTATTTT. Its protein is CASSLGTDTQYF.

The rearrangement joins TRBV29-1 to TRBJ2-1; D remains ambiguous. With 3 bases removed from V and 9 bases from J, the gap between germline ends came to 12 bases. The CDR3 is 12 residues long. Germline assignment: CDR1 SQVTM and CDR2 ANQGSEA. CDR3 DNA sequence: TGCAGCGTTGAGAAGAATAGCCCTGAGCAGTTCTTC. Its protein is CSVEKNSPEQFF.

On this clone: The same CDR3 is also encoded by other DNA sequences in this sample. This rearrangement joins TRBV28 to TRBJ2-7, with TRBD1 identical over 9 bases. The CDR3 extends over 15 amino acids. Germline-derived CDR1 and CDR2 are MDHEN and SYDVKM. The V and J ends lost 3 bases and 2 bases, in that order; junction bases with no gene match: 5. The CDR3 reads CASSFPGQGAYEQYF. The CDR3 coding sequence is TGTGCCAGCAGTTTTCCGGGACAGGGAGCCTACGAGCAGTACTTC.

The genes are TRBV15 and TRBJ1-1, with 8 bases identical to TRBD1. Germline CDR1 is LNHNV and CDR2 is YYDKDF (reference sequence). CDR3 length: 18 residues. Trimming cost V 1 base and J 1 base; bases outside gene matches: 11. For the CDR3, the DNA is TGTGCCACCAGCAGAGTAGTTAGGACAGGGTGGAAGAACACTGAAGCTTTCTTT. It yields the protein CATSRVVRTGWKNTEAFF.

This clone was recorded only once. The CDR3 sequence is CASSGDRLNTEAFF. For the CDR3, the DNA is TGTGCCAGCAGCGGGGACAGACTGAACACTGAAGCTTTCTTT. The chain uses TRBV7-9 and TRBJ1-1; 7 bases line up with TRBD1. The CDR3 has 14 amino acids. CDR1 is SEHNR and CDR2 is FQNEAQ in the germline V gene (reference sequence). The J segment lost 0 bases and the V segment lost 5 bases, leaving 3 bases of the junction unmatched. Based on the CDR3 plus reference TRBV7-9 and TRBJ1-1, the full variable domain is DTGVSQNPRHKITKRGQNVTFRCDPISEHNRLYWYRQTLGQGPEFLTYFQNEAQLEKSRLLSDRFSAERPKGSFSTLEIQRTEQGDSAMYLCASSGDRLNTEAFFGQGTRLTVV.

V and J are TRBV7-6 and TRBJ1-1; D perhaps matches TRBD1 (5 bases). The V end was cut by 0 bases, the J end by 7 bases, with 9 bases between. The CDR3 runs 13 residues. The V gene's germline CDR1 is SGHVS and CDR2 FNYEAQ. The CDR3 here is CASSLARTYEAFF. DNA of the CDR3: TGTGCCAGCAGCTTAGCGCGGACATATGAAGCTTTCTTT.

The chain combines TRBV19 with TRBJ1-1; D call uncertain. The CDR3 extends over 12 amino acids. Germline assignment: CDR1 LNHDA and CDR2 SQIVND (reference sequence). Trimming shortened V by 11 bases and J by 5 bases, and 15 bases separated the two germline ends. CDR3 sequence (DNA): TGTGCCTCTGAGGCGGGGTTGACTGAAGCTTTCTTT. Translated: CASEAGLTEAFF.

The chain has TRBV29-1 and TRBJ2-1; 11 bases line up with TRBD2. V lost 0 bases to trimming and J lost 8 bases; unmatched junction nucleotides: 6. Germline loops: CDR1 SQVTM, CDR2 ANQGSEA. There are 15 residues in the CDR3. The CDR3 nucleotides read TGCAGCGTTGAAGAGGTTAGCGGGAGGGTCGATGAGCAGTTCTTC. It yields the protein CSVEEVSGRVDEQFF.